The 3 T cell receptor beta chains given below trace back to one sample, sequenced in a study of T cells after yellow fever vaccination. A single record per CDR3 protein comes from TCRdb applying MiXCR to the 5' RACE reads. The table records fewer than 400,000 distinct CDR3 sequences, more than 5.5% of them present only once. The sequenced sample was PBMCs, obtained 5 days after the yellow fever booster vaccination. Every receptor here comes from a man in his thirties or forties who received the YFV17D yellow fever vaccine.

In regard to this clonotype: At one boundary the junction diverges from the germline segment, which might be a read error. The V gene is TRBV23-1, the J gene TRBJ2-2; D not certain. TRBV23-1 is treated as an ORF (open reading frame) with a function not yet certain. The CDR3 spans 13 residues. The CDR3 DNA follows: TGCGCCAGCAGGCAACGGATGCCCGGTGAGCTGTTTTTT. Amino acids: CASRQRMPGELFF.

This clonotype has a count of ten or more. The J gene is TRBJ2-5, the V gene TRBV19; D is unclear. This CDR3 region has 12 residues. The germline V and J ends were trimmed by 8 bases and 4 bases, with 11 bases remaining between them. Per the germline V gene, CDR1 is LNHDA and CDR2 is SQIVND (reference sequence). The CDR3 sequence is CASGPLGETQYF. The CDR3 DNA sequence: TGTGCCAGTGGACCCCTGGGAGAGACCCAGTACTTC.

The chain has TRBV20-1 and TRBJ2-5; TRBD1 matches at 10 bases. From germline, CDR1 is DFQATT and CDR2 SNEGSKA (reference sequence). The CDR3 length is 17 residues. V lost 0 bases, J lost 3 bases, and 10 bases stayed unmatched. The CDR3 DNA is TGCAGTGCTAGAGATCAAGACTGGACAGGGGGAAAAGAGACCCAGTACTTC. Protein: CSARDQDWTGGKETQYF.